The sequence of this T cell receptor (beta chain) was determined in a study of T cell responses to AZD1222 COVID-19 vaccine. The method was immunoSEQ multiplex PCR; TCRdb's version includes in-frame clones alone and lacks a portion of them. The sample shows approximately 100,000 clones, around nine tenths of them seen only once. As for this clone: Its cognate antigen is unknown.

The V gene lost 3 bases and the J gene lost 1 base, with 4 bases spanning the gap. This CDR3 comprises 13 residues. Germline loops: CDR1 MDHEN, CDR2 SYDVKM. Whole-study findings and limits: At study baseline, merely six AZD1222 recipients were seropositive.

This clonotype was obtained from an adult who received the AZD1222 COVID-19 vaccine. The material was peripheral blood, obtained 28 days after the second AZD1222 dose. The chain recombines TRBV28 with TRBJ1-3; D remains unclear. Here the CDR3 DNA reads TGTGCCAGCAGTTTTATGTCTGGAAACACCATATATTTT. It is translated as CASSFMSGNTIYF.